This is a list of T cell receptor beta chains from one sample in a study of T cell responses to AZD1222 COVID-19 vaccine. The repertoire was sequenced with immunoSEQ multiplex PCR; TCRdb's copy has only in-frame clones and lacks some. The sample lists around 100,000 clones; 75% to 95% were seen once. This specimen was peripheral blood, taken on day 0 of AZD1222 vaccination. The receptors were sampled from an adult in good health. CDR3s include the opening cysteine and the closing phenylalanine or tryptophan. The D gene is left open where the match is weak. The size entry is marked missing in some rows and otherwise reads once, few, many or a size class.

d_call,clone_size,v_call,j_call,cdr3_aa,cdr3_nt
.,.,TRBV6-6,TRBJ2-2,CASYPPGSTGELFF,TGTGCCAGCTATCCTCCGGGTAGCACCGGGGAGCTGTTTTTT
TRBD2,.,TRBV6-4,TRBJ2-1,CASSEGGGASLYEQFF,TGTGCCAGCAGTGAAGGCGGGGGGGCCTCTCTTTATGAGCAGTTCTTC
.,.,TRBV6-5,TRBJ1-4,CASSLDGKKLFF,TGTGCCAGCAGTTTAGATGGGAAAAAACTGTTTTTT
.,.,TRBV3-1/TRBV3-2,TRBJ1-5,CASSQGTQPQHF,TGTGCCAGCAGCCAAGGGACCCAGCCCCAGCATTTT
TRBD1,.,TRBV7-2,TRBJ1-6,CASSTSTGPFSPLHF,TGTGCCAGCAGCACTTCGACAGGGCCATTTTCACCCCTCCACTTT
TRBD1,.,TRBV23-1,TRBJ2-3,CASRTGSDTQYF,TGCGCCAGCAGGACAGGGTCAGATACGCAGTATTTT
TRBD2,.,TRBV5-4,TRBJ2-1,CASSPGLAGGRYYNEQFF,TGTGCCAGCAGCCCGGGACTAGCGGGGGGCCGATACTACAATGAGCAGTTCTTC
.,.,TRBV12-3/TRBV12-4,TRBJ2-7,CASSGTATYEQYF,TGTGCCAGCAGCGGGACGGCCACCTACGAGCAGTACTTC
TRBD1,.,TRBV19,TRBJ1-1,CASSRTGGAAEAFF,TGTGCCAGTAGTAGGACAGGGGGGGCCGCTGAAGCTTTCTTT
TRBD1,.,TRBV11-2,TRBJ1-5,CASSSGTGGRQPQHF,TGTGCCAGCAGCTCCGGGACAGGGGGCCGTCAGCCCCAGCATTTT
.,.,TRBV20-1,TRBJ1-2,CSAFGGVGYTF,TGCAGTGCTTTTGGAGGGGTCGGCTACACCTTC
.,.,TRBV6-2/TRBV6-3,TRBJ1-1,CASSPGMDTEAFF,TGTGCCAGCAGCCCCGGAATGGACACTGAAGCTTTCTTT
TRBD1,.,TRBV4-2,TRBJ2-2,CASSQDRGQGETGELFF,TGTGCCAGCAGCCAAGATCGGGGACAGGGGGAAACCGGGGAGCTGTTTTTT
.,once,TRBV6-1,TRBJ1-6,CASSEALGDSPLHF,TGTGCCAGCAGTGAAGCTTTAGGAGATTCACCCCTCCACTTT
TRBD1,.,TRBV7-8,TRBJ1-2,CASSIRQGGGYTF,TGTGCCAGCAGCATAAGACAGGGAGGTGGCTACACCTTC
TRBD1,.,TRBV2,TRBJ2-7,CASGRDSFYEQYF,TGTGCCAGCGGCCGGGACAGCTTTTACGAGCAGTACTTC
.,.,TRBV3-1/TRBV3-2,TRBJ1-5,CASSQGTGYSNQPQHF,TGTGCCAGCAGCCAAGGGACGGGATATAGCAATCAGCCCCAGCATTTT
.,.,TRBV4-2,TRBJ2-2,CASSPRTASTGELFF,TGTGCCAGCAGCCCAAGGACAGCGAGCACCGGGGAGCTGTTTTTT
TRBD1,.,TRBV10-2,TRBJ1-3,CASSEGGGTSGNTIYF,TGCGCCAGCAGTGAAGGGGGCGGCACGTCTGGAAACACCATATATTTT